A single sample is the source of the 12 T cell receptor beta chains below, sequenced in a study of OX40 agonist ivuxolimab in advanced cancers. Method: immunoSEQ multiplex PCR; TCRdb's copy keeps in-frame clones and lacks some. In the table there are 60,000 or so clones, roughly 92% of which are singletons. The input for sequencing was CD4+ or CD8+ T cells sorted from blood, taken in a trial of the OX40 agonist ivuxolimab. The receptors stem from an adult with an advanced solid tumor such as melanoma, head and neck, liver or kidney cancer.

The gene calls are TRBV10-3 and TRBJ2-1; tentative D call: TRBD2 (5 bases). The V gene's germline CDR1 is ENHRY and CDR2 SYGVKD. This CDR3 region has 15 residues. Trimming cost V 0 bases and J 0 bases, with 6 bases left between them. The CDR3 reads CAISESGSSYNEQFF. CDR3 DNA sequence: TGTGCCATCAGTGAGTCGGGGAGCTCCTACAATGAGCAGTTCTTC.

This clone is a singleton in its sample. The sample contains more than one DNA sequence encoding this CDR3. The chain employs TRBV5-1 and TRBJ1-1; no clear D. The CDR3 has 11 residues. The V gene lost 0 bases and the J gene lost 6 bases, with 3 bases spanning the gap. CDR1 SGHRS and CDR2 YFSETQ come from the germline V gene. The CDR3 is CASSLGPEAFF. The CDR3 DNA sequence: TGCGCCAGCAGCTTGGGACCTGAAGCTTTCTTT. Based on the CDR3 plus reference TRBV5-1 and TRBJ1-1, the full variable domain is KAGVTQTPRYLIKTRGQQVTLSCSPISGHRSVSWYQQTPGQGLQFLFEYFSETQRNKGNFPGRFSGRQFSNSRSEMNVSTLELGDSALYLCASSLGPEAFFGQGTRLTVV.

J is TRBJ2-1 and V is TRBV4-1; D is uncertain. The CDR3 consists of 16 residues. V was cut by 3 bases and J by 5 bases, with 17 bases left in between. Per germline, CDR1 MGHRA and CDR2 YSYEKL. The CDR3 bases are TGCGCCAGCAGCCATGTTACACTGGTGGCCAACAATGAGCAGTTCTTC. It codes for CASSHVTLVANNEQFF.

The J gene is TRBJ2-7, the V gene TRBV6-1, with D possibly matching TRBD2 (5 bases). The CDR3 has 14 residues. V lost 6 bases to trimming and J lost 6 bases, with 18 bases between them. Looked up from germline, CDR1 is MNHNS and CDR2 is SASEGT. CDR3 sequence (DNA): TGTGCCAGCAGCGAGGGTGATGCGGGCGCCGAGCAGTACTTC. It is translated as CASSEGDAGAEQYF.

The chain is built from TRBV18 and TRBJ2-5; D possibly matches TRBD1 or TRBD2 (6 bases each). CDR3 length: 18 residues. Trimming removed 0 bases at V and 5 bases at J, with 22 bases between. Germline assignment: CDR1 KGHSH and CDR2 LQKENI. The CDR3 loop is CASSPPLTGEGDWETQYF. The CDR3 DNA reads TGTGCCAGCTCACCACCTTTGACGGGTGAGGGGGACTGGGAGACCCAGTACTTC.

DNA of the CDR3: TGCGCCAGCAGCCGAGGGGCTGGGGAAGATCGGAATACGCAGTATTTT. Translation gives CASSRGAGEDRNTQYF. The rearrangement uses TRBV4-1 and TRBJ2-3; D is tentatively TRBD1 or TRBD2 (5 bases each). V was shortened by 4 bases and J by 7 bases, with 21 bases between the two germline ends. The CDR3 spans 16 residues. Per the germline V gene, CDR1 is MGHRA and CDR2 is YSYEKL.

This CDR3 reads CATSYVAGGLETQYF. The CDR3 DNA reads TGTGCCACCAGCTACGTAGCGGGGGGGCTTGAGACCCAGTACTTC. The chain links TRBV15 to TRBJ2-5, with 11 bases that match TRBD2. The J segment lost 5 bases and the V segment lost 5 bases, leaving 7 bases of the junction unmatched. The CDR3 contains 15 residues. CDR1 LNHNV and CDR2 YYDKDF come from the germline V gene (reference sequence).

This clone was seen once. The chain is built from TRBV7-3 and TRBJ2-7; tentative D call: TRBD1 (5 bases). There are 14 residues in the CDR3. The V gene lost 1 base and the J gene lost 3 bases, with 10 bases spanning the gap. From germline, CDR1 is SGHTA and CDR2 FQGTGA. For the CDR3, the DNA is TGTGCCAGCAGCTTAATTCCAGGGAACTACGAGCAGTACTTC. Residues: CASSLIPGNYEQYF.

As concerns this clone: The sample has other DNA sequences that encode this CDR3 too. This sequence joins TRBV7-6 and TRBJ1-1, with no clear D. Trimming took off 1 base at V and 1 base at J, with 4 bases between the two ends. The CDR3 spans 13 residues. Germline CDR1 reads SGHVS; CDR2 reads FNYEAQ. The CDR3 DNA reads as TGTGCCAGCAGCTTAGATCCGAACACTGAAGCTTTCTTT. Translating gives CASSLDPNTEAFF.

CDR3 sequence (DNA): TGTGCCAGCAGCTCCAGGGAGTACTATGGCTACACCTTC. It encodes CASSSREYYGYTF. The V call is TRBV7-9, the J call TRBJ1-2; weak D call: TRBD1 (5 bases). V was cut by 4 bases and J by 3 bases, with 9 bases left in between. The CDR3 is 13 residues long. Germline lookup yields CDR1 SEHNR and CDR2 FQNEAQ (reference sequence).

On this clone: In the same sample, other DNA sequences code for this CDR3. The chain combines TRBV4-2 with TRBJ2-2; TRBD1 aligns across 8 bases. This CDR3 spans 15 amino acids. V dropped 4 bases and J dropped 1; count of bases not matched to a gene: 2. Germline loops: CDR1 LGHNA, CDR2 YNFKEQ. The CDR3 region is CASSLGTGNTGELFF. The CDR3 coding sequence is TGTGCCAGCAGCCTCGGGACAGGGAACACCGGGGAGCTGTTTTTT.

The chain carries TRBV6-4 and TRBJ2-2, with 7 bases fitting TRBD1. CDR1 and CDR2 from the germline V gene are MRHNA and SNTAGT. The CDR3 contains 14 residues. V shed 9 bases, J shed 6 bases, and the junction held 10 bases outside the gene matches. The CDR3 protein is CARKERGRPGELFF. In DNA form, the CDR3 reads TGTGCCAGAAAGGAGAGGGGGCGCCCCGGGGAGCTGTTTTTT.